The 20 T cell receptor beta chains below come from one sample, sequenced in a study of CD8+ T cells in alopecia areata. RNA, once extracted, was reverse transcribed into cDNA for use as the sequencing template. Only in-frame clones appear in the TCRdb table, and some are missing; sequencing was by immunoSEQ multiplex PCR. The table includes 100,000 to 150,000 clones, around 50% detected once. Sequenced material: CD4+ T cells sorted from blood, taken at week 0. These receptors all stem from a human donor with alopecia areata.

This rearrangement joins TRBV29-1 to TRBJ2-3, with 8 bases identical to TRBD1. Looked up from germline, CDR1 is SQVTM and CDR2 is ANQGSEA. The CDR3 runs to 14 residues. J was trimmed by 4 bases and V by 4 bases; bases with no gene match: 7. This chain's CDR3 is CSVVSGGISDTQYF. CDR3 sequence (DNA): TGCAGCGTTGTCTCAGGGGGCATATCAGATACGCAGTATTTT.

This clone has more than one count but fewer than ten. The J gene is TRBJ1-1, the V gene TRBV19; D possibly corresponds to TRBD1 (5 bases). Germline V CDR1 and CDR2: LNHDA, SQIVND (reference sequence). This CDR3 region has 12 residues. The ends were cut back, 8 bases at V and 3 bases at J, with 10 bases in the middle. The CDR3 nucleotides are TGTGCCAGTGTGGGGCAGCACACTGAAGCTTTCTTT. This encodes CASVGQHTEAFF.

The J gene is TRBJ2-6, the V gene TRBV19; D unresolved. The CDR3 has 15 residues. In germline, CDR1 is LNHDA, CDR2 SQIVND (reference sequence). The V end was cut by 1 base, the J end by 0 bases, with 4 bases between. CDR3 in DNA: TGTGCCAGTAGTATAGGGAGCTCTGGGGCCAACGTCCTGACTTTC. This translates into CASSIGSSGANVLTF.

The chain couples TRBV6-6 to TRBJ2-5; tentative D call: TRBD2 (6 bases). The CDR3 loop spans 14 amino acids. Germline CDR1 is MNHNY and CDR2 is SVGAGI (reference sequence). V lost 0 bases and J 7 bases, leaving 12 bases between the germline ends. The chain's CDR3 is CASSYSSSALTQYF. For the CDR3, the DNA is TGTGCCAGCAGTTACTCGTCTAGCGCTTTGACCCAGTACTTC.

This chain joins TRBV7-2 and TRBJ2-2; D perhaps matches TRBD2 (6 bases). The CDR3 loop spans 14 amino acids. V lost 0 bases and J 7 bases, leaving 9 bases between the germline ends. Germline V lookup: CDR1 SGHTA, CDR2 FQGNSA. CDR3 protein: CASSLAGAGGELFF. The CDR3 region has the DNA TGTGCCAGCAGCTTAGCGGGAGCGGGCGGGGAGCTGTTTTTT.

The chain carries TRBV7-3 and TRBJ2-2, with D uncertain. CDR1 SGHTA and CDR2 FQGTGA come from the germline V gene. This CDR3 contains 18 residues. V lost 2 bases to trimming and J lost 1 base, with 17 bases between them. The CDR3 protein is CASSLEAARVGNTGELFF. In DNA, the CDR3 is TGTGCCAGCAGCTTAGAGGCAGCCCGGGTGGGGAACACCGGGGAGCTGTTTTTT.

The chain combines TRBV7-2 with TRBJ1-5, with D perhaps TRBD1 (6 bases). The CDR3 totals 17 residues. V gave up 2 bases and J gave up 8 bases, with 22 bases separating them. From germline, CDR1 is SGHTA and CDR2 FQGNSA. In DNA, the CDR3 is TGTGCCAGCAGCTTAAAGGGACCTGTCGGGGGCGGGGAGCCCCAGCATTTT. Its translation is CASSLKGPVGGGEPQHF.

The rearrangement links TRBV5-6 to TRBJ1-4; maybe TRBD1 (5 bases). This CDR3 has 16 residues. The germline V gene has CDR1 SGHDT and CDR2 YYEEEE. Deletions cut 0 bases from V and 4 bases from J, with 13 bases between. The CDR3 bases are TGTGCCAGCAGCTTGGGCAGGGCCGCCTATAATGAAAAACTGTTTTTT. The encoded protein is CASSLGRAAYNEKLFF.

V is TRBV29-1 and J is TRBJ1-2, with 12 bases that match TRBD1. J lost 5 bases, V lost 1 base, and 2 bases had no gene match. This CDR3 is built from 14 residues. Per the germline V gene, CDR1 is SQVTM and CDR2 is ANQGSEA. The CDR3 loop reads CSVEGDRGPYGYTF. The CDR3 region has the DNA TGCAGCGTTGAAGGGGACAGGGGGCCGTATGGCTACACCTTC.

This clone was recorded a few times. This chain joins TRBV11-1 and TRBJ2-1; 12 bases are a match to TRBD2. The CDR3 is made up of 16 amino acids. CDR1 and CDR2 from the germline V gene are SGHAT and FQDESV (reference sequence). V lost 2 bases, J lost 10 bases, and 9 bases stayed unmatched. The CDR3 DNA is TGTGCCAGCAGCTTATGGGGGACTAGCGGGTTGGAGGAGCAGTTCTTC. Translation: CASSLWGTSGLEEQFF.

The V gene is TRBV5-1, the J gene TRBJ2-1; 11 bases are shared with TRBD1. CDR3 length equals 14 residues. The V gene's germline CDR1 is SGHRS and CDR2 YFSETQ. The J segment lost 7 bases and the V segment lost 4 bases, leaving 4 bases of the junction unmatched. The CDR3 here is CASSRTGGANEQFF. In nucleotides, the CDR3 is TGCGCCAGCAGCCGGACAGGGGGCGCGAATGAGCAGTTCTTC.

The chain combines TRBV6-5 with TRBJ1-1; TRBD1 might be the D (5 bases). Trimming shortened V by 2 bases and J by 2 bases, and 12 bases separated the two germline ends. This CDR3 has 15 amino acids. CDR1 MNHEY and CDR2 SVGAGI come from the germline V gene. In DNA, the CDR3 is TGTGCCAGCAGTTACCAGGGTGGGTACAACACTGAAGCTTTCTTT. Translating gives CASSYQGGYNTEAFF.

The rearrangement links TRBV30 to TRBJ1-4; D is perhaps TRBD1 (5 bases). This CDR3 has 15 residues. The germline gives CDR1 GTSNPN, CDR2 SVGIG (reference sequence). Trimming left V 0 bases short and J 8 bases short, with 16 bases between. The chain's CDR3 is CAWSVLGVEGEKLFF. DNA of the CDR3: TGTGCCTGGAGTGTATTGGGGGTCGAAGGGGAAAAACTGTTTTTT.

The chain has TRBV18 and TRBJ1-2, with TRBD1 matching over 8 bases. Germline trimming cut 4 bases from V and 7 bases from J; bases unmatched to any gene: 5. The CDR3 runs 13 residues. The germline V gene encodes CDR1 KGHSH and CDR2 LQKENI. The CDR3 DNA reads TGTGCCAGCTCACGGGACAGGAGTGGTGGCTACACCTTC. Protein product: CASSRDRSGGYTF.

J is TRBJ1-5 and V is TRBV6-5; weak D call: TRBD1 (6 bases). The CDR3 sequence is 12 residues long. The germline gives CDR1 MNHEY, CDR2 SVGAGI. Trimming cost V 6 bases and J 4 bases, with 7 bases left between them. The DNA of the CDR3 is TGTGCCAGCAGGAGGGGGAATCAGCCCCAGCATTTT. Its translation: CASRRGNQPQHF.

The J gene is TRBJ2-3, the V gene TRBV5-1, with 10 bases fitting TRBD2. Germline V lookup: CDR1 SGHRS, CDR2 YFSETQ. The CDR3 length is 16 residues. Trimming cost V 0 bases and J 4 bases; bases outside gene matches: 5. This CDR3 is CASSLGSGRIPDTQYF. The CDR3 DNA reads TGCGCCAGCAGCTTGGGTAGCGGGAGGATTCCAGATACGCAGTATTTT.

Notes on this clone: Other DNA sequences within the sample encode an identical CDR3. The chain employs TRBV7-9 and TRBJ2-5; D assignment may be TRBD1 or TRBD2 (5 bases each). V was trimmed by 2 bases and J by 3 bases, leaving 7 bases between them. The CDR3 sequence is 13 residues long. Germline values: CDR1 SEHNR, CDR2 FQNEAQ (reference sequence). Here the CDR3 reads CASSLQGEETQYF. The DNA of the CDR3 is TGTGCCAGCAGCTTACAGGGAGAAGAGACCCAGTACTTC. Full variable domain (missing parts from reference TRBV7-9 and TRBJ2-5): DTGVSQNPRHKITKRGQNVTFRCDPISEHNRLYWYRQTLGQGPEFLTYFQNEAQLEKSRLLSDRFSAERPKGSFSTLEIQRTEQGDSAMYLCASSLQGEETQYFGPGTRLLVL.

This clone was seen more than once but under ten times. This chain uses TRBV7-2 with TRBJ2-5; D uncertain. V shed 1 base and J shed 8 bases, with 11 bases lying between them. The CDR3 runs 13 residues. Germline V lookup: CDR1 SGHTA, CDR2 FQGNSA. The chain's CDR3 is CASSLGLAKTQYF. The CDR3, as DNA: TGTGCCAGCAGCTTAGGCCTGGCTAAAACCCAGTACTTC.

The CDR3 DNA follows: TGCGCCAGCAGCTTGGGGACAGGGGGCGTCAACACCGGGGAGCTGTTTTTT. Translated: CASSLGTGGVNTGELFF. The V call is TRBV5-1, the J call TRBJ2-2, with TRBD1 identical over 11 bases. The CDR3 is 17 amino acids. The ends lost 0 bases at V and 2 bases at J; junction bases unmatched: 3. CDR1 and CDR2 from the germline V gene are SGHRS and YFSETQ.

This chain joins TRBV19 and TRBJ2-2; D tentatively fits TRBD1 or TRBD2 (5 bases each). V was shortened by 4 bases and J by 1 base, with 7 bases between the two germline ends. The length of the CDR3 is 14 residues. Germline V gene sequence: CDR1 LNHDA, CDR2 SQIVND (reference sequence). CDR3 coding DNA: TGTGCCAGTAGTAGGGGGAGGAACACCGGGGAGCTGTTTTTT. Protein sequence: CASSRGRNTGELFF.